The table lists the clone carrying this T cell receptor beta chain with a count of one. A read error may account for a junction end that differs from germline. TCRdb reprocessed the RT-PCR reads with MiXCR, giving one entry per CDR3 protein. The table records around 200,000 distinct CDR3 sequences, about 9.3% of them present only once. Germline V gene data show CDR1 as SEHNR and CDR2 as FQNEAQ (reference sequence). This CDR3 has 15 amino acids. The data were obtained in a study of response to subunit inactivated influenza vaccine. This chain joins TRBV7-9 and TRBJ2-7; TRBD2 matches at 10 bases. The receptor was derived from a man aged 50 or older who received an inactivated influenza vaccine. Sequences were derived from non-naive T cells sorted from PBMCs, sampled on the day of vaccination. The CDR3 DNA reads TGTGTCAGCAGCTTGGGACTAGCGCCCTCCTACGAGCAGTACTTC. It codes for CVSSLGLAPSYEQYF.